This paragraph reports one T cell receptor beta chain. This sample is drawn from a study of blood T cell repertoires in COVID-19. Study overall: In each case, the material was cDNA or gDNA derived from T cells, B-cell-depleted T cells, or PBMCs.

Repertoires were generated with immunoSEQ multiplex PCR, while TCRdb's copy carries only in-frame clones and drops some. There are 250,000 to 300,000 clones in the sample; around 85% occur only once, and roughly 4.6% lies in the top ten. Germline CDR1 reads LNHDA; CDR2 reads SQIVND (reference sequence). V shed 8 bases and J 5 bases; nucleotides not matched to a gene: 13. CDR3 length: 15 residues. The sequence came from a man aged 45 to 65 with active or convalescent COVID-19. The source material was peripheral blood. The chain employs TRBV19 and TRBJ2-5; the match to TRBD2 covers 8 bases. The chain's CDR3 is CASGRSGSRRETQYF. The CDR3 DNA reads as TGTGCCAGTGGGAGAAGCGGGAGTCGGAGGGAGACCCAGTACTTC. The full variable domain, completed using reference TRBV19 and TRBJ2-5, is DGGITQSPKYLFRKEGQNVTLSCEQNLNHDAMYWYRQDPGQGLRLIYYSQIVNDFQKGDIAEGYSVSREKKESFPLTVTSAQKNPTAFYLCASGRSGSRRETQYFGPGTRLLVL.